This T cell receptor beta chain is drawn from a study of blood T cells in healthy people across ages (dated by TCRdb to 2015 to 2017). Regarding the study in general: In model experiments, template switching captured about one uniquely barcoded TCR beta cDNA molecule for every two T cells. To track age-related changes in TCR beta repertoire diversity, the study relied on deep sequencing normalized with unique cDNA molecular identifiers. The donors were divided into four age groups: young (average around 17 years), middle-aged (about 40), aged (around 59) and long-lived (around 87). Donors of different ages were randomly distributed across sequencing lanes to avoid experimental bias. For two donors (one aged 18 to 30 and one aged 80 or older), the study analyzed two additional independent replicas of 1 million unique cDNA reads from the same blood draw.

General study outcomes and caveats: A strong correlation was found between observed TCR beta diversity and the percentage of naive T cells measured by flow cytometry. Because the CMV infection status of the donors was unknown, age-related changes in expanded clonotypes may potentially have been confounded. Compared with the aged group, the long-lived group had more naive CD4+ T cells, fewer expanded clones and increased TCR diversity, a pattern suggesting age selection. Observed TCR beta diversity per million T cells fell roughly linearly with age, and a significant reduction was already apparent by age around 36. Because profiling used bulk unsorted PBMCs, naive and antigen-experienced compartments could not be compared conclusively. Estimates of total diversity from one million sequenced T cells were regarded as lower bounds and underestimates.

The CDR3 spans 16 residues, from the cysteine through the phenylalanine. Of all the DNA, just the CDR3 is kept, 48 bases in frame from base 1. At the junction V is shortened by 10 bases and J by 5 bases; bases outside the gene matches: 16. Reading the germline V gene gives CDR1 ENHRY and CDR2 SYGVKD. Library prep was done by 5' RACE. Data came from an Illumina HiSeq 2500. A second PCR of about 6 to 11 cycles was run with a J-beta primer mix and a sample-barcoded 5' primer. Each TCR beta cDNA molecule received a unique molecular identifier from a template-switch 5' adaptor carrying 12 random nucleotides. Each sample yielded at least 2.5 million CDR3-containing paired-end reads. The Mint cDNA synthesis kit, primed by a TRBC-specific oligonucleotide, was used to synthesize first-strand cDNA from all RNA. All cDNA was treated with uracil-DNA glycosylase and then went through a first 18-cycle PCR with the universal primers M1SS and BC2_uni_R. Per the authors' processing: For normalization, 1 million high-quality reads, each with a distinct molecular identifier, were randomly selected from each sample. Instead of being binned into consensus sequences, reads that shared molecular identifiers were thrown out. CDR3 identification, clonotype clustering and error correction used MiTCR with a Q25 quality threshold and the strictest error-elimination algorithm. Lower-bound total TCR beta diversity was estimated with a nonparametric unseen species model using Euler transformation. TCRdb took the public reads, trimmed them with fastp at Q25, ran MiXCR for clone calling and kept in-frame beta chains. Rows with a matching CDR3 protein are joined into one entry that keeps the most common DNA and genes. TCRdb assigned the V and J calls; the authors' analysis was not used. Recorded for this sample are about 1.6 million distinct CDR3 sequences; around 35% of them occurred a single time. The ten largest clones take up over 9% of the sample.

This clonotype has only a few counts. Its antigen is not yet known. No much larger clone exists at a distance of one base, and base qualities are not known. The donors were a few dozen Caucasian individuals from Russia, aged about 6 to 100 years, who were systemically healthy. Approximately 10 milliliters of peripheral blood were collected from each donor into EDTA-treated Vacutainer tubes. Ficoll-Paque density-gradient centrifugation was used to isolate PBMCs, with at least 6.5 million per sample. Trizol reagent was used to extract total RNA from the PBMCs, yielding at least 5.5 micrograms per sample. The percentages of naive CD45RAhigh/CD27high T cells were determined by flow cytometry on a PBMC aliquot from every donor.

Source material: blood. The chain links TRBV10-3 with TRBJ2-3, with 9 bases in between that match TRBD2. The receptor comes from a woman in her 30s in good health. The DNA is as follows: TGTGCCACCAGGAGGGCTAGCGGGGAGGGAGGAGATACGCAGTATTTT. Translated, it gives CATRRASGEGGDTQYF.